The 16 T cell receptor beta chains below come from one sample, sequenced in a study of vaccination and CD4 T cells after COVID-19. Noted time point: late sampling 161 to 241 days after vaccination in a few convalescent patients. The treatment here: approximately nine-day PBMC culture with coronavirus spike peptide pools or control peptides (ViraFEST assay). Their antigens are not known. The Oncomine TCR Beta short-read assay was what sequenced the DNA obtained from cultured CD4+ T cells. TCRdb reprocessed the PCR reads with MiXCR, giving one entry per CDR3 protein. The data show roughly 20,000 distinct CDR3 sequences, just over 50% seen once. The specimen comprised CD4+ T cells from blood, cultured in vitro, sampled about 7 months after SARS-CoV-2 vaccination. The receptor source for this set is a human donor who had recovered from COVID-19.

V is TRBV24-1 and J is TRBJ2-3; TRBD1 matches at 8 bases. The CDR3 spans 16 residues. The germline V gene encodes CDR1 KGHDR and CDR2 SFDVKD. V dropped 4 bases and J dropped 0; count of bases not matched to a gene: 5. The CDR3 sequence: CATSEADRASTDTQYF. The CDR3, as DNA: TGTGCCACCAGTGAAGCGGACAGGGCTAGCACAGATACGCAGTATTTT.

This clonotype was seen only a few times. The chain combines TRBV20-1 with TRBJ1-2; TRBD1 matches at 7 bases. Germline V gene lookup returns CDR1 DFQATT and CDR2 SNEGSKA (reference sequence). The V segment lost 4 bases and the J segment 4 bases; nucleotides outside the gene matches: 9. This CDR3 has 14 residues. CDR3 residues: CSAIRQGVGYGYTF. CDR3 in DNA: TGCAGTGCTATCCGACAGGGAGTCGGCTATGGCTACACCTTC.

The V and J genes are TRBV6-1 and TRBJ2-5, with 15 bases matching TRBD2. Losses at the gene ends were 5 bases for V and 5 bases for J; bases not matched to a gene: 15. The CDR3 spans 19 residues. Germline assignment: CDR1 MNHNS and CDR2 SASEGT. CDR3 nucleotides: TGTGCCAGCAGTCACCTATCTGGACTAGCGGGAGGGCCGCGGGAGACCCAGTACTTC. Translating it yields CASSHLSGLAGGPRETQYF.

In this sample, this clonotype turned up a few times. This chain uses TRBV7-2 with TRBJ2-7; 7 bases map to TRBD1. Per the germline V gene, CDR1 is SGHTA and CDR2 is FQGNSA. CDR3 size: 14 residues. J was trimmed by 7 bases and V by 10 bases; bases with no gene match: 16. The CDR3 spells CATRQGPAYREQYF. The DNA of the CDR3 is TGTGCCACGAGACAGGGCCCTGCTTACCGTGAGCAGTACTTC.

The CDR3: CSARTSGGYVEQYF. In nucleotides, the CDR3 is TGCAGTGCCAGGACTAGCGGGGGGTACGTGGAGCAGTACTTC. V gene TRBV20-1 combines with J gene TRBJ2-7; 14 nucleotides agree with TRBD2. The germline V gene encodes CDR1 DFQATT and CDR2 SNEGSKA (reference sequence). CDR3 length: 14 residues. After removal of 6 bases from V and 7 bases from J, the junction contained 8 bases not matched to a gene.

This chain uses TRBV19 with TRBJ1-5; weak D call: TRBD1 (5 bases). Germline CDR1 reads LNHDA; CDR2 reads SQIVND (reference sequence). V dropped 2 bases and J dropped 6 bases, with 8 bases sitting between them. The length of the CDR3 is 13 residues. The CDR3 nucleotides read TGTGCCAGTAGTATACCCGGGGCTCAGCCCCAGCATTTT. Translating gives CASSIPGAQPQHF. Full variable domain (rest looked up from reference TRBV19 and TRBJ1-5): DGGITQSPKYLFRKEGQNVTLSCEQNLNHDAMYWYRQDPGQGLRLIYYSQIVNDFQKGDIAEGYSVSREKKESFPLTVTSAQKNPTAFYLCASSIPGAQPQHFGDGTRLSIL.

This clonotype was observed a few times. This CDR3 is CASSSWDVGDTDTQYF. The CDR3 DNA is TGTGCCAGCAGTTCGTGGGACGTGGGGGACACAGATACGCAGTATTTT. The rearrangement joins TRBV27 to TRBJ2-3; tentatively, D is TRBD1 or TRBD2 (5 bases each). CDR1 is MNHEY, CDR2 SMNVEV, per germline (reference sequence). The CDR3 extends over 16 amino acids. Deletions cut 4 bases from V and 2 bases from J, with 16 bases between.

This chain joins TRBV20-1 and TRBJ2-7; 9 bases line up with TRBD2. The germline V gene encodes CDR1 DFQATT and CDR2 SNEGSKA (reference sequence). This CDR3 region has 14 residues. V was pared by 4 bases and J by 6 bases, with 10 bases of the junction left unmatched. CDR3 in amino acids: CSAKSGRILGEQYF. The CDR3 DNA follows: TGCAGTGCTAAAAGCGGGAGGATACTTGGCGAGCAGTACTTC.

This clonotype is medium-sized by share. As DNA, the CDR3 is TGCAGTGCTAGAGAGGGGCAGGGGTACTACGAGCAGTACTTC. It specifies CSAREGQGYYEQYF. The chain recombines TRBV20-1 with TRBJ2-7, with D tentatively TRBD1 (6 bases). CDR1 DFQATT and CDR2 SNEGSKA come from the germline V gene (reference sequence). V lost 0 bases to trimming and J lost 3 bases, with 12 bases between them. The CDR3 is 14 amino acids.

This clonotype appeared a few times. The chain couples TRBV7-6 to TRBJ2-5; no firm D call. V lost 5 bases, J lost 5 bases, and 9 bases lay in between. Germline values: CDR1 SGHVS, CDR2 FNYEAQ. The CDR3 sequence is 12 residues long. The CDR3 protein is CASSRWRETQYF. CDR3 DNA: TGTGCCAGCAGCCGTTGGCGGGAGACCCAGTACTTC.

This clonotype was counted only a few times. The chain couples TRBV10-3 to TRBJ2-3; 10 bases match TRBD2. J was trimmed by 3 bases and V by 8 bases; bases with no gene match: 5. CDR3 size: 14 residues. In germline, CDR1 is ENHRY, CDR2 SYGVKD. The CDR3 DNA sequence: TGTGCCATCGGCCTAGCGGGAGTTACAGATACGCAGTATTTT. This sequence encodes CAIGLAGVTDTQYF.

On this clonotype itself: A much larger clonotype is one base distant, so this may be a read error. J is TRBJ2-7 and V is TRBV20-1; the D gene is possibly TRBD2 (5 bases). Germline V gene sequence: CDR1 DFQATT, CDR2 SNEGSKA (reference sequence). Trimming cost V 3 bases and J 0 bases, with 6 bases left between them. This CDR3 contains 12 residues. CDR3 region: CSASDYSYEQYF. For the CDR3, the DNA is TGCAGTGCTAGTGACTACTCCTACGAGCAGTACTTC.

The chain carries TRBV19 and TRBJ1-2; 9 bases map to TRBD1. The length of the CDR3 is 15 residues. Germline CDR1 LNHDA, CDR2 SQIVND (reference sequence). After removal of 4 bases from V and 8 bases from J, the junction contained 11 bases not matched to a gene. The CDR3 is CASSKLDTGGRGYTF. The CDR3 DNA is TGTGCCAGTAGTAAACTGGACACAGGGGGCCGCGGCTACACCTTC.

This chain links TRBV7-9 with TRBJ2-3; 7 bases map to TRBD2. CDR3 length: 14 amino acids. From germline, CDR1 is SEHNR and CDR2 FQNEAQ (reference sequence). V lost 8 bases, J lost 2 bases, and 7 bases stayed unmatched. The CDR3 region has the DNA TGTGCCAGCGGGGGGGTAGCGTCCACAGATACGCAGTATTTT. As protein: CASGGVASTDTQYF.

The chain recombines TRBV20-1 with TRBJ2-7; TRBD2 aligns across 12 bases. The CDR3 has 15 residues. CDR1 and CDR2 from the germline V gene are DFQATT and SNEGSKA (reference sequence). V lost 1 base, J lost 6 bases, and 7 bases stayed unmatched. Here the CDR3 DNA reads TGCAGTGCTAGAGGCAGACTAGCGGGGGTGCGCGAGCAGTACTTC. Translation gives CSARGRLAGVREQYF.

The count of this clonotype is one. CDR3: CASSLVGTRRPGELFF. CDR3 in DNA: TGTGCCAGCAGCTTGGTGGGGACTAGAAGACCCGGGGAGCTGTTTTTT. The genes are TRBV5-4 and TRBJ2-2, with 8 bases identical to TRBD2. The CDR3 is 16 amino acids. The V gene's germline CDR1 is SGHNT and CDR2 YYREEE (reference sequence). The ends lost 0 bases at V and 6 bases at J; junction bases unmatched: 7.